The TCR beta chain under discussion was sequenced for a study of blood T cell repertoires in COVID-19. About the research overall: Both acute and convalescent COVID-19 samples were obtained from the United States, Italy and Spain. Sample material is recorded as cDNA or gDNA derived from T cells, B-cell-depleted T cells, or PBMCs.

This clone was recorded once. TCRdb keeps only in-frame clones here, not all; method: immunoSEQ multiplex PCR. The table has approximately 99,000 clones, 65% to 80% seen once. The CDR3 totals 14 residues. The V and J ends lost 2 bases and 2 bases, in that order; junction bases with no gene match: 0. CDR1 is ENHRY, CDR2 SYGVKD, per germline. This TCR was sampled from a woman in her thirties or forties with acute or convalescent COVID-19. The material sequenced was peripheral blood. The chain links TRBV10-3 to TRBJ2-7; 10 bases are shared with TRBD1. The CDR3 loop is CAISEGQGAYEQYF. The CDR3 nucleotides are TGTGCCATCAGTGAGGGACAGGGGGCCTACGAGCAGTACTTC.